The clone carrying this T cell receptor beta chain was picked up one time. Authors' analysis steps: Amplification of reference gene primers was used by the study to estimate nucleated cell counts. Data came from immunoSEQ multiplex PCR; TCRdb stores just in-frame clones and leaves some out. The V and J calls and the clone size are those of that table, but D and trimming were determined from the DNA. The profile shows approximately 180,000 clones, 88% of them singletons. The entry originates in a study of blood T cell repertoires in COVID-19. Study summary: COVID-19 samples from acute and convalescent phases originated in the United States, Italy and Spain. PBMCs, B-cell-depleted T cells, or T cells were the source of the cDNA or gDNA that made up the material.

Per germline, CDR1 DFQATT and CDR2 SNEGSKA (reference sequence). Trimming took 3 bases from V and 6 from J; bases not matched to a gene: 2. The CDR3 consists of 11 residues. The sample was peripheral blood. This chain joins TRBV20-1 and TRBJ2-7; 7 bases line up with TRBD1. The clonotype was recovered from a human donor in a cohort sampled during active COVID-19. Here the CDR3 DNA reads TGCAGTGCTAGGACAGGGCCCGAGCAGTACTTC. It is translated as CSARTGPEQYF.